The 6 T cell receptor beta chains given below trace back to one sample, sequenced in a study of T cell repertoires in cytomegalovirus infection. A single record per CDR3 protein comes from TCRdb applying MiXCR to the reads. This table has roughly 700,000 distinct CDR3 sequences, around 30% appearing once. These receptors have no known antigen. The starting material was cultured PBMCs, obtained from culture after CMV antigen stimulation. The receptors were sampled from a human donor in good health (CMV status not recorded). Some clones in this sample may be carry-over from other donors' samples.

This clonotype was detected a few times. The chain has TRBV5-5 and TRBJ2-7, with TRBD1 matching over 7 bases. From germline, CDR1 is SGHKS and CDR2 YYEKEE (reference sequence). The V segment lost 4 bases and the J segment 3 bases; nucleotides outside the gene matches: 10. This CDR3 has 15 amino acids. This CDR3 reads CASSIGTATVYEQYF. The CDR3 nucleotides are TGTGCCAGCAGCATAGGGACAGCCACCGTCTACGAGCAGTACTTC.

The sample holds a few counts of this clonotype. The chain recombines TRBV6-5 with TRBJ1-6; no reliable D call. Germline V lookup: CDR1 MNHEY, CDR2 SVGAGI. CDR3 length equals 11 residues. V shed 2 bases and J shed 17 bases, with 10 bases lying between them. CDR3 in amino acids: CASSYDGVVHF. DNA of the CDR3: TGTGCCAGCAGTTACGACGGCGTCGTCCACTTT.

This chain links TRBV19 with TRBJ2-1, with 8 bases lining up with TRBD2. This CDR3 spans 15 amino acids. Per the germline V gene, CDR1 is LNHDA and CDR2 is SQIVND (reference sequence). V lost 9 bases to trimming and J lost 0 bases; unmatched junction nucleotides: 7. This chain's CDR3 is CASHQSGSSYNEQFF. CDR3 DNA: TGTGCCAGCCATCAGAGCGGGAGCTCCTACAATGAGCAGTTCTTC.

This clonotype was found a few times. The V call is TRBV6-6, the J call TRBJ1-3; D not certain. V was trimmed by 2 bases and J by 0 bases, leaving 5 bases between them. This CDR3 is built from 14 residues. In germline, CDR1 is MNHNY, CDR2 SVGAGI (reference sequence). The CDR3 sequence is CASSYGSSGNTIYF. The DNA for the CDR3 is TGTGCCAGCAGTTACGGGAGCTCTGGAAACACCATATATTTT.

This clonotype has a count of ten or more. The J gene is TRBJ1-2, the V gene TRBV7-2; 8 nucleotides align to TRBD1. Germline CDR1 and CDR2: SGHTA and FQGNSA. The CDR3 has 18 residues. V shed 1 base, J shed 8 bases, and the junction held 18 bases outside the gene matches. The CDR3 spells CASSLEGYDRGQAEGYTF. CDR3 sequence (DNA): TGTGCCAGCAGCTTAGAGGGTTATGACAGGGGCCAAGCAGAAGGCTACACCTTC.

The V call is TRBV18, the J call TRBJ1-1; 8 bases are shared with TRBD1. The V and J ends lost 8 bases and 8 bases, in that order; junction bases with no gene match: 7. The CDR3 runs to 12 residues. Germline V CDR1 and CDR2: KGHSH, LQKENI. The DNA for the CDR3 is TGTGCCAGCCATCAGGGACAGGACGAAGCTTTCTTT. Amino acids: CASHQGQDEAFF. Complete variable domain (other parts from reference TRBV18 and TRBJ1-1): NAGVMQNPRHLVRRRGQEARLRCSPMKGHSHVYWYRQLPEEGLKFMVYLQKENIIDESGMPKERFSAEFPKEGPSILRIQQVVRGDSAAYFCASHQGQDEAFFGQGTRLTVV.